Detailed here is one TCR beta chain. The antigen remains undetermined. In germline, CDR1 is SNHLY, CDR2 FYNNEI. The CDR3 is made up of 17 amino acids. V trimming: 3 bases; J trimming: 4 bases; junction bases outside the gene matches: 9. The source of the sample is a study of cytomegalovirus exposure and HLA in healthy donors. Overall study results and limits: In vitro checks showed that three CMV-associated chains really do target CMV antigens. Accurate HLA-A and HLA-B prediction from TCR beta sequences was reported for most subjects.

PCR employed 60 Vbeta and 13 Jbeta primers. Here immunoSEQ multiplex PCR was the method, and the copy in TCRdb shows in-frame clones only, minus some. The data contain about 130,000 clones, around 78% of them seen just once; the ten biggest clones take up approximately 1.7%. This TCR came from a woman between 50 and 59 years old in good health and CMV-seronegative. Sequencing was performed on PBMCs. This chain joins TRBV2 and TRBJ2-2; 9 nucleotides match TRBD2. DNA of the CDR3: TGTGCCAGCAGTGAGATCGGTAGCGGGAGCTTCACCGGGGAGCTGTTTTTT. Protein product: CASSEIGSGSFTGELFF.